This record looks at one TCR beta chain sequence and its context. Germline lookup yields CDR1 SGHAT and CDR2 FQNNGV. The CDR3 length is 13 residues. V shed 1 base and J shed 8 bases, with 11 bases lying between them. The data belong to a study of blood T cell repertoires in COVID-19. Some clones are missing from TCRdb's copy, which holds only in-frame ones; the method was immunoSEQ multiplex PCR. This sample yields about 240,000 clones, of which 87% are seen a single time; just over 7% belongs to the top ten. The chain couples TRBV11-2 to TRBJ1-2; D may be TRBD1 (6 bases). This sequence was found in a man aged 60-69 years who had recovered from COVID-19. Sequenced material: peripheral blood. The CDR3 sequence: CASSLVYREGYTF. CDR3 nucleotides: TGTGCCAGCAGCTTAGTTTACAGGGAGGGCTACACCTTC.